This TCR beta chain was sequenced for a study of shared clonotypes between healthy human individuals. For the study at large: The plates for each donor numbered three CD4 naive, three CD4 memory, two CD8 naive and one CD8 memory.

The CDR3 sequence is 15 residues long. Trimming took 2 bases from V and 10 from J, leaving 15 bases between them. CDR1 and CDR2 (germline): SNHLY, FYNNEI. TCRdb keeps only in-frame clones here, not all; method: immunoSEQ multiplex PCR. The sample yields 2 million to 2.5 million clones, around 95% seen once. This receptor was identified in a man aged 18 to 29 in good health. J is TRBJ1-6 and V is TRBV2; possible D gene TRBD1, 5 bases. Sequencing was done on a sample of naive CD4+ T cells sorted from blood. This sample's subset: CD45RA+ positively selected. The CDR3 region has the DNA TGTGCCAGCAGTGAAAGTCGTCAGGGACGCTCACCCCTCCACTTT. Translating gives CASSESRQGRSPLHF.